Included here is one T cell receptor (beta chain) sequence, with context. No antigen is known for it. Breast cancer patients provided tissue from their axillary draining lymph nodes. These data come from a study of breast tumors, draining lymph nodes, adjacent tissues. TCRdb processed the multiplex PCR reads anew with MiXCR; each CDR3 protein has one entry. This sample has 150,000 to 200,000 distinct CDR3 sequences, with about 30% found just once. Findings and caveats of the study: The lymph node origin of tumor T cells was framed as consistent with a hypothesis, not demonstrated. Findings are consistent with lymph node origin and intratumoral expansion of most tumor T cells. Compared with lymph nodes, tumors were less diverse; compared with nontumor tissue, more.

CDR1 is SGHTA and CDR2 is FQGTGA in the germline V gene. Trimming removed 2 bases from V and 1 base from J; junction bases left unmatched: 3. The CDR3 is 15 amino acids. This sequence was found in a female donor with breast cancer. Some clones in this sample may be carry-over from other donors' samples. V is TRBV7-3 and J is TRBJ1-1; 8 nucleotides match TRBD1. Sequencing input: axillary lymph node tissue. CDR3 residues: CASSLFGTGNTEAFF. The CDR3 DNA is TGTGCCAGCAGCTTATTCGGGACAGGGAACACTGAAGCTTTCTTT.